The rows below give T cell receptor beta chains drawn from one sample of a study of cytomegalovirus exposure and HLA in healthy donors. Only in-frame clones appear in the TCRdb table, and some are missing; sequencing was by immunoSEQ multiplex PCR. The table counts around 100,000 clones; 3.4% lies in the top ten. The sequencing sample was made of PBMCs. The source of these receptors is a woman aged 25 to 39 in good health and CMV-seronegative. The CDR3 runs from the conserved cysteine through the conserved F or W. D genes are given only for firm matches.

d_call,v_call,j_call,cdr3_aa,cdr3_nt
TRBD2,TRBV29-1,TRBJ2-7,CSVGGTSGAYEQYF,TGCAGCGTGGGGGGGACTAGCGGTGCTTACGAGCAGTACTTC
TRBD1,TRBV7-2,TRBJ1-5,CASRGDRGGNQPQHF,TGTGCCAGCAGGGGGGACAGGGGAGGAAATCAGCCCCAGCATTTT
TRBD2,TRBV9,TRBJ2-3,CASGGVSTDTQYF,TGTGCCAGCGGGGGGGTTAGCACAGATACGCAGTATTTT
.,TRBV9,TRBJ2-3,CASSVRPGDTQYF,TGTGCCAGCAGCGTACGCCCCGGGGATACGCAGTATTTT
.,TRBV9,TRBJ2-2,CASSVGRGRDRELFF,TGTGCCAGCAGCGTAGGAAGGGGGAGGGACCGGGAGCTGTTTTTT
TRBD1,TRBV7-3,TRBJ1-1,CASSLLFPTGGLNTEAFF,TGTGCCAGCAGCTTACTATTCCCGACAGGGGGGCTGAACACTGAAGCTTTCTTT
.,TRBV12-5,TRBJ2-7,CASGLVFGGVPYEQYF,TGTGCTAGTGGTTTGGTATTCGGGGGAGTACCCTACGAGCAGTACTTC
.,TRBV19,TRBJ1-4,CASSWSEKLFF,TGTGCCAGTAGCTGGAGTGAAAAACTGTTTTTT
.,TRBV28,TRBJ1-5,CASSLARDSNQPQHF,TGTGCCAGCAGTTTGGCCAGGGATAGCAATCAGCCCCAGCATTTT
TRBD2,TRBV6-1,TRBJ2-1,CASAPRGMGEQFF,TGTGCCAGCGCCCCGCGGGGGATGGGTGAGCAGTTCTTC
.,TRBV6-5,TRBJ2-2,CAIMTGANTGELFF,TGTGCCATTATGACAGGAGCAAACACCGGGGAGCTGTTTTTT
.,TRBV21-1,TRBJ2-5,CASIQGLAGIEETQYF,TGTGCCAGCATCCAGGGACTAGCGGGGATCGAGGAGACCCAGTACTTC
.,TRBV15,TRBJ1-4,CATAWTAMGEKLFF,TGTGCCACCGCATGGACAGCCATGGGTGAAAAACTGTTTTTT
TRBD1,TRBV15,TRBJ2-3,CATSTGTGGLGDTQYF,TGTGCCACCAGCACCGGGACAGGGGGATTGGGAGATACGCAGTATTTT
.,TRBV18,TRBJ2-3,CASSPAAATDTQYF,TGTGCCAGCTCACCAGCCGCGGCCACAGATACGCAGTATTTT
.,TRBV28,TRBJ1-4,CAITKGGRGEKLFF,TGTGCCATCACCAAGGGGGGGCGAGGGGAAAAACTGTTTTTT
.,TRBV19,TRBJ1-1,CASSKAGGAFF,TGTGCCAGTAGTAAGGCCGGGGGAGCTTTCTTT
TRBD1,TRBV28,TRBJ1-2,CASSQGEVNYGYTF,TGTGCCAGCAGTCAGGGGGAAGTTAACTATGGCTACACCTTC
TRBD2,TRBV7-2,TRBJ2-7,CASSLGLRGDSYEQYF,TGTGCCAGCAGCTTGGGTTTGCGGGGGGATTCCTACGAGCAGTACTTC
.,TRBV5-4,TRBJ1-1,CAGGGSDTEAFF,TGTGCCGGCGGAGGGTCGGACACTGAAGCTTTCTTT
TRBD2,TRBV7-2,TRBJ2-2,CASSFPRLAGASGELFF,TGTGCCAGCAGCTTCCCCCGACTAGCGGGGGCCTCCGGGGAGCTGTTTTTT
.,TRBV19,TRBJ1-4,CASRVPVGEKLFF,TGTGCCAGTAGGGTCCCGGTCGGGGAAAAACTGTTTTTT
.,TRBV5-1,TRBJ2-5,CASSLVGRREETQYF,TGCGCCAGCAGCTTGGTTGGGAGAAGGGAAGAGACCCAGTACTTC
TRBD1,TRBV7-9,TRBJ2-2,CASSLARGLVGELFF,TGTGCCAGCAGCTTAGCGAGGGGGCTAGTCGGGGAGCTGTTTTTT
TRBD2,TRBV4-1,TRBJ2-3,CASSPWTSGMTDTQYF,TGCGCCAGCAGCCCCTGGACTAGCGGGATGACAGATACGCAGTATTTT
.,TRBV9,TRBJ2-1,CASSAGEAGRNEQFF,TGTGCCAGCAGCGCGGGGGAGGCGGGGAGGAATGAGCAGTTCTTC
TRBD1,TRBV5-1,TRBJ2-3,CASSFQGARTTDTQYF,TGCGCCAGCAGCTTCCAGGGGGCGCGAACTACAGATACGCAGTATTTT
TRBD1,TRBV18,TRBJ2-4,CASSLTGVGIQYF,TGTGCCAGCTCACTGACAGGGGTAGGCATTCAGTACTTC
TRBD1,TRBV14,TRBJ2-2,CASSQDFRTGATGELFF,TGTGCCAGCAGCCAAGATTTCAGGACAGGAGCCACCGGGGAGCTGTTTTTT
TRBD2,TRBV9,TRBJ2-7,CASSATSGGLGYEQYF,TGTGCCAGCAGCGCGACTAGCGGGGGATTGGGCTACGAGCAGTACTTC
.,TRBV4-1,TRBJ2-1,CASSQVGADEQFF,TGCGCCAGCAGCCAAGTAGGAGCGGATGAGCAGTTCTTC
.,TRBV12-5,TRBJ2-3,CASGLGLADRGTDTQYF,TGTGCTAGTGGTTTGGGACTAGCGGACAGGGGCACAGATACGCAGTATTTT
.,TRBV6-5,TRBJ2-1,CASRSAYNEQFF,TGTGCCAGCAGGTCAGCCTACAATGAGCAGTTCTTC
TRBD1,TRBV9,TRBJ2-1,CASSLGTGGSREQFF,TGTGCCAGCAGCCTCGGGACAGGGGGCTCTCGTGAGCAGTTCTTC
TRBD2,TRBV4-1,TRBJ2-7,CASSQEDLTAGGPYYEQYF,TGCGCCAGCAGCCAAGAAGATTTAACGGCGGGAGGGCCGTACTACGAGCAGTACTTC
.,TRBV28,TRBJ2-2,CASRQENTGELFF,TGTGCCAGCAGGCAGGAGAACACCGGGGAGCTGTTTTTT
.,TRBV6-1,TRBJ1-4,CASISFATNEKLFF,TGTGCCAGCATAAGCTTTGCAACTAATGAAAAACTGTTTTTT
TRBD2,TRBV28,TRBJ2-3,CASSSASGGFTDTQYF,TGTGCCAGCAGTTCCGCTAGCGGGGGGTTCACAGATACGCAGTATTTT
TRBD2,TRBV6-5,TRBJ2-7,CASSPEGGRAGEQYF,TGTGCCAGCAGTCCTGAGGGAGGGAGGGCGGGGGAGCAGTACTTC
.,TRBV7-9,TRBJ2-5,CASSVDQETQYF,TGTGCCAGCAGTGTAGACCAAGAGACCCAGTACTTC
TRBD2,TRBV7-3,TRBJ2-5,CASSGAGGPGETQYF,TGTGCCAGCAGTGGAGCGGGAGGGCCGGGAGAGACCCAGTACTTC
.,TRBV2,TRBJ2-1,CASRTRTDNEQFF,TGTGCCAGCAGAACTAGAACTGACAATGAGCAGTTCTTC
.,TRBV7-7,TRBJ2-1,CASSLSQGNEQFF,TGTGCTAGCAGCTTATCACAGGGAAATGAGCAGTTCTTC
TRBD2,TRBV2,TRBJ2-1,CASTVGLAPYNEQFF,TGTGCCAGCACCGTTGGACTAGCGCCCTACAATGAGCAGTTCTTC
TRBD2,TRBV4-2,TRBJ2-7,CASSQASGRMDEQYF,TGTGCCAGCAGCCAAGCTAGCGGGAGGATGGACGAGCAGTACTTC
.,TRBV5-6,TRBJ1-1,CASSPGAGSEAFF,TGTGCCAGCAGCCCCGGTGCAGGTTCTGAAGCTTTCTTT
TRBD1,TRBV15,TRBJ2-1,CATSRPDRGPYNEQFF,TGTGCCACCAGCAGACCCGACAGGGGCCCTTACAATGAGCAGTTCTTC
.,TRBV6-5,TRBJ1-2,CASSYQTLNYGYTF,TGTGCCAGCAGTTACCAAACATTGAACTATGGCTACACCTTC
.,TRBV15,TRBJ2-1,CATSRALAPGYNEQFF,TGTGCCACCAGCAGGGCCCTAGCGCCCGGCTACAATGAGCAGTTCTTC
TRBD1,TRBV7-3,TRBJ2-7,CASSPTGQGLTYEQYF,TGTGCCAGCAGCCCTACCGGACAGGGGCTTACCTACGAGCAGTACTTC
.,TRBV28,TRBJ1-1,CASIRNTEAFF,TGTGCCAGCATTAGGAACACTGAAGCTTTCTTT
TRBD1,TRBV30,TRBJ2-7,CAWRKGTGVYEQYF,TGTGCCTGGCGGAAGGGGACAGGGGTCTACGAGCAGTACTTC
.,TRBV19,TRBJ1-5,CASSVGRGASNQPQHF,TGTGCCAGTAGTGTAGGCAGGGGCGCGAGCAATCAGCCCCAGCATTTT
TRBD2,TRBV15,TRBJ2-3,CATSRGVSGGSDTQYF,TGTGCCACCAGCAGAGGGGTTTCGGGGGGGTCAGATACGCAGTATTTT